This T cell receptor (beta chain) comes out of a study of read filtering for tumor transcriptome and immune sequencing (dated by TCRdb to between 2020 and 2021). Study-wide context: Of the patients in the cohort, under 20 were male and 14 to 15 were female, and their mean age was around 64 years, with a range of about 45 to 90. Under revised international staging, about 8 patients fell into R-ISS I, 15 to 20 into R-ISS II and about seven into R-ISS III. Whole-transcriptome libraries were prepared with the TruSeq RNA Access Library Prep Kit after DNase treatment. TCR-region mapped reads per sample ranged from about 4.05 to 10.27 million with IR-seq versus only about 85 to 1273 with RNA-seq. Using the same bone marrow samples, the study compared TCR repertoires obtained by targeted immune repertoire sequencing with those obtained by bulk whole-transcriptome sequencing. One main goal was a read-filtering strategy for immune repertoire data, in particular deciding whether clonotypes backed by only one read should be removed. General findings and caveats noted by the study authors: Single-read clonotypes made up about four fifths of clonotypes but about 3.2% of total reads in IR-seq, and over 60% of clonotypes and 40% to 50% of reads in RNA-seq. Clonotypes were captured by IR-seq at much higher depth and more reliably than by RNA-seq, and smaller IR-seq throughput was sufficient for identification of most shared clonotypes. The sorted CD138-negative fraction was composed of a mixed bone marrow immune population rather than of purified T cells. The correlation between IR-seq and RNA-seq shared clonotype proportions rose when single-read clonotypes were removed.

The Immunoverse kit was used to build TCR libraries from 400 to 500 ng RNA, with molecular barcoded adaptors covering alpha/delta and beta/gamma chains. The same RNA used for transcriptome sequencing was used for TCR library preparation. Sequencing of the TCR libraries was done on an Illumina HiSeq 4000 with 2 x 150 cycles. Per the authors' processing: Using MiXCR, which included quality filtering and error correction, TCR reads were aligned to human V, D, J and C references and then assembled into CDR3 clonotypes. The tcR package in R was used to analyze clonotype counts and gene usage diversity. Raw mapping reads were checked after the RNA-seq reads had been mapped by STAR aligner version 2.5.3a onto the human GRCh37 genome. IR-seq fastq files were randomly downsampled with Seqtk 1.3 to test the effect of sequencing depth on detected clonotypes. TCRdb ran its own pipeline on the public reads, namely fastp trimming at Q25 and MiXCR clone calling, and kept in-frame beta chains. Identical CDR3 protein sequences are pooled into one entry, listed with their most common genes and DNA. In this record, the V and J calls reflect TCRdb's handling and not the investigators' own analysis. For this sample the table gives some 41,000 distinct CDR3 sequences, of which over 10% were detected only once. Together, the top ten hold approximately 30% of the sample.

This clonotype came up many times. The antigen it recognizes is unknown. Per-nucleotide qualities are absent, and no much larger clonotype sits a single base away. Every patient had bone marrow sampled at the time of active disease. Ficoll-Hypaque density gradient centrifugation was used to isolate the bone marrow mononuclear cells. Myeloma plasma cells were removed and CD138-negative cells were obtained by negative selection following labeling with CD138 magnetic microbeads on a MACS separator. Flow cytometry on an Attune NxT with CD138 antibodies was used to check the purity of the isolated cells. TRIzol reagent was used to extract total RNA, which was then quantified with a NanoDrop spectrophotometer. Paired RNA-seq and IR-seq were performed on the CD138-negative bone marrow sample of each patient. V lost 4 bases and J lost 0 bases, and the count of bases not matched to a germline gene is 3. The cysteine opens and the phenylalanine closes a CDR3 of 14 amino acids. The only DNA kept is the CDR3, 42 bases in frame from the first base. CDR1 is given as SGHRS and CDR2 as YFSETQ, both from the germline V gene.

The TCR was taken from a donor aged 40 or older with multiple myeloma. The chain couples TRBV5-1 to TRBJ2-7; TRBD1 matches 8 bases in the middle. Sequencing was performed on a population of CD138-negative cells sorted from bone marrow. What this sample's cell subset or site label stands for: bone marrow mononuclear cells depleted of CD138+ plasma/myeloma cells by negative magnetic selection. The CDR3 reads CASSATGDSYEQYF. The sequence in DNA is TGCGCCAGCAGCGCGACAGGGGACTCCTACGAGCAGTACTTC.